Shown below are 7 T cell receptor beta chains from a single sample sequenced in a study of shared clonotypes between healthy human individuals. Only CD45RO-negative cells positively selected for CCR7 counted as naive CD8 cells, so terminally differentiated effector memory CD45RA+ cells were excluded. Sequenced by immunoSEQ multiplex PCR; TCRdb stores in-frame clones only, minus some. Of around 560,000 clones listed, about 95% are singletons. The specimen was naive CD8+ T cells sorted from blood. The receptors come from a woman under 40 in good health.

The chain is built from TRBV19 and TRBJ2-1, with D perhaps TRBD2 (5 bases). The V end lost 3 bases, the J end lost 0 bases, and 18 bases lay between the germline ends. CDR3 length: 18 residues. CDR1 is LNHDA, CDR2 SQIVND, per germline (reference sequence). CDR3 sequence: CASSMVGYSANSYNEQFF. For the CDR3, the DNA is TGTGCCAGTAGTATGGTCGGATATAGCGCCAACTCCTACAATGAGCAGTTCTTC.

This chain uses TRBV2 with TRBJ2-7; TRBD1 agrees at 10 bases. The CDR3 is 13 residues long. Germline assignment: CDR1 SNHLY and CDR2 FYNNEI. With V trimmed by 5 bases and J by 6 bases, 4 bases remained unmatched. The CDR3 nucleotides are TGTGCCAGCAGTCCTGGGACAGGGGCCGAGCAGTACTTC. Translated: CASSPGTGAEQYF.

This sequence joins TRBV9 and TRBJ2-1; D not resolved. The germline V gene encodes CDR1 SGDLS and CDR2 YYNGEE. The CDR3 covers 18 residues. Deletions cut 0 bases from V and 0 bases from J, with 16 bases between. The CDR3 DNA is TGTGCCAGCAGCGTAGGCCAGCGATTGAACCCCTCCTACAATGAGCAGTTCTTC. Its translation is CASSVGQRLNPSYNEQFF.

The CDR3 loop reads CASSFGQYSNQPQHF. DNA for the CDR3: TGCGCCAGCAGTTTTGGACAGTATAGCAATCAGCCCCAGCATTTT. The chain employs TRBV4-1 and TRBJ1-5; D possibly corresponds to TRBD1 (6 bases). The CDR3 sequence is 15 residues long. V shed 6 bases and J shed 0 bases, with 12 bases lying between them. Germline V lookup: CDR1 MGHRA, CDR2 YSYEKL.

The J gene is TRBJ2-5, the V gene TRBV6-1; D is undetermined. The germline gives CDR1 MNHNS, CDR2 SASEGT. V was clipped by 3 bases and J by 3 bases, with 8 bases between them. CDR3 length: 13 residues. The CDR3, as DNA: TGTGCCAGCAGTGATGTGCGGAAAGAGACCCAGTACTTC. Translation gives CASSDVRKETQYF.

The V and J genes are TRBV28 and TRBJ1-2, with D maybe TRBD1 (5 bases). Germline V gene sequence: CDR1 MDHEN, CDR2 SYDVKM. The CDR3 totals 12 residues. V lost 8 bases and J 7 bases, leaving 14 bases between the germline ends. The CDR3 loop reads CASVKSGGGYTF. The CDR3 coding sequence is TGTGCCAGCGTTAAGTCGGGGGGTGGCTACACCTTC.

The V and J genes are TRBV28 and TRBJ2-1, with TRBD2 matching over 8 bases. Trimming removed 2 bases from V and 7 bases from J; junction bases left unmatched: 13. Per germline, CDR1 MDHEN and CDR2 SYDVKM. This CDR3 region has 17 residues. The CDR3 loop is CASSLKFVREGQNEQFF. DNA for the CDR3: TGTGCCAGCAGTTTAAAATTTGTTCGGGAGGGCCAAAATGAGCAGTTCTTC. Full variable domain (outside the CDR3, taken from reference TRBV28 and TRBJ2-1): DVKVTQSSRYLVKRTGEKVFLECVQDMDHENMFWYRQDPGLGLRLIYFSYDVKMKEKGDIPEGYSVSREKKERFSLILESASTNQTSMYLCASSLKFVREGQNEQFFGPGTRLTVL.